This passage covers 14 T cell receptor beta chains from one sample sequenced in a study of blood T cells in healthy people across ages. Through a sample-barcoded 5' primer and a J-beta primer mix, a second PCR was run for roughly 6 to 11 cycles. TCRdb fed the 5' RACE reads into MiXCR, producing one record per CDR3 protein. The data contain 500,000 to 700,000 distinct CDR3 sequences, about 28% of them singletons. The sample taken for sequencing was blood. These receptors all come from an elderly woman in good health.

The V gene is TRBV7-2, the J gene TRBJ2-7, with unresolved D. The CDR3 runs 15 residues. CDR1 is SGHTA, CDR2 FQGNSA, per germline. The V end lost 1 base, the J end lost 3 bases, and 13 bases lay between the germline ends. Here the CDR3 DNA reads TGTGCCAGCAGCTTAGTCGCAGCCAGCGTCTACGAGCAGTACTTC. It is translated as CASSLVAASVYEQYF.

This clonotype showed up just a few times. The CDR3 DNA follows: TGCGCCAGCACCCGGGGGGCGGGTACAGATACGCAGTATTTT. Translation: CASTRGAGTDTQYF. The V call is TRBV5-1, the J call TRBJ2-3; a possible D gene is TRBD2 (7 bases). The germline V gene encodes CDR1 SGHRS and CDR2 YFSETQ. Trimming cost V 6 bases and J 3 bases, with 14 bases left between them. The length of the CDR3 is 14 residues.

The chain is built from TRBV18 and TRBJ1-1; TRBD1 matches 8 bases. This CDR3 contains 15 residues. Germline V gene data show CDR1 as KGHSH and CDR2 as LQKENI. Trimming at V came to 2 bases and at J to 4 bases, leaving 6 bases not matched to a gene. Written as DNA, the CDR3 is TGTGCCAGCTCACCAGATCCAGGGGGCATCACTGAAGCTTTCTTT. Residues: CASSPDPGGITEAFF.

This clonotype was seen many times. The chain combines TRBV7-2 with TRBJ2-4; 7 nucleotides agree with TRBD2. Germline V CDR1 and CDR2: SGHTA, FQGNSA. V was pared by 0 bases and J by 10 bases, with 15 bases of the junction left unmatched. This CDR3 is built from 17 residues. The CDR3 DNA follows: TGTGCCAGCAGCTTAGCGCTTGGGAGGGGACGCAGCGCTATTCAGTACTTC. Its translation is CASSLALGRGRSAIQYF.

This clonotype has only a few counts. The V gene is TRBV20-1, the J gene TRBJ2-5; the D gene is possibly TRBD2 (6 bases). The J call may be in error: the DNA end matches TRBJ2-7 better. The CDR3 loop spans 13 amino acids. CDR1 DFQATT and CDR2 SNEGSKA come from the germline V gene (reference sequence). CDR3 nucleotides: TGCAGTGCTAGTCCGGGAGCCCCCGGCGAGCAGTACTTC. Its translation is CSASPGAPGEQYF.

This clonotype was counted a single time. The V and J genes are TRBV5-5 and TRBJ2-3, with a tentative D call TRBD2 (6 bases). Germline CDR1 SGHKS, CDR2 YYEKEE (reference sequence). V was shortened by 2 bases and J by 2 bases, with 18 bases between the two germline ends. The CDR3 loop spans 17 amino acids. Written as DNA, the CDR3 is TGTGCCAGCAGCTTTGGAGTGGGGGGTAGGAACACAGATACGCAGTATTTT. Translation gives CASSFGVGGRNTDTQYF.

With respect to this clonotype: A much larger clone sits a single nucleotide away, making a read error possible. The genes are TRBV4-2 and TRBJ1-2; D is ambiguous. V was pared by 0 bases and J by 6 bases, with 17 bases between. Germline CDR1 and CDR2: LGHNA and YNFKEQ. The CDR3 has 16 amino acids. For the CDR3, the DNA is TGTGCCAGCAGCCAAGATGTCGGCTCCCGAGGGCATGGCTACACCTTC. The encoded protein is CASSQDVGSRGHGYTF.

To note about this clonotype: A much larger clone lies one base from this, so it may be a read error. The chain carries TRBV2 and TRBJ2-4; no clear D. The J call may not be correct, given that the DNA end is closer to TRBJ2-7. The CDR3 spans 12 residues. Germline values: CDR1 SNHLY, CDR2 FYNNEI. CDR3 DNA: TGTGCCAGCAGTGAGGGAACCTGCGAGCAGTACTTC. Translated, it gives CASSEGTCEQYF.

Remarks on this clonotype: A much larger clone sits a single nucleotide away, making a read error possible. The CDR3 ends on some other residue instead of the conserved phenylalanine or tryptophan, so this is likely a read error. The chain links TRBV6-2 or TRBV6-3 to TRBJ2-4, with D perhaps TRBD1 (5 bases). The DNA end favors TRBJ2-7, so the J call may be wrong. Germline lookup yields CDR1 MNHEY and CDR2 SVGEGT. The CDR3 is 15 residues long. The CDR3 here is CASRVQSDIGYEQYL. For the CDR3, the DNA is TGTGCCAGCAGAGTACAGTCGGACATCGGCTACGAGCAGTACCTC.

This clonotype was seen a single time. CDR3 residues: CSASGTGGEGNQPQHF. CDR3 nucleotides: TGCAGTGCTTCCGGGACAGGGGGCGAGGGCAATCAGCCCCAGCATTTT. The rearrangement uses TRBV20-1 and TRBJ1-5; the match to TRBD1 covers 12 bases. V lost 5 bases and J lost 2; bases outside the gene matches: 7. Germline CDR1 DFQATT, CDR2 SNEGSKA (reference sequence). This CDR3 region has 16 residues.

This clonotype was counted a few times. A much larger clone sits a single nucleotide away, making a read error possible. The chain uses TRBV7-8 and TRBJ2-5; D unresolved. The CDR3 runs to 15 residues. The germline V gene has CDR1 SGHVS and CDR2 FQNEAQ. The ends were cut back, 6 bases at V and 5 bases at J, with 19 bases in the middle. The CDR3 spells CASSYDNPSKETQYF. The DNA for the CDR3 is TGTGCCAGCAGTTACGACAACCCCTCTAAGGAGACCCAGTACTTC.

This clonotype has a handful of counts. This chain links TRBV20-1 with TRBJ1-6; unclear D gene. The V gene's germline CDR1 is DFQATT and CDR2 SNEGSKA (reference sequence). V was pared by 0 bases and J by 8 bases, with 11 bases between. CDR3 length equals 14 residues. The DNA for the CDR3 is TGCAGTGCTAGAGATAGCCCTTGGTATTCACCCCTCCACTTT. Protein sequence: CSARDSPWYSPLHF.

This clonotype occurred many times. This sequence joins TRBV7-2 and TRBJ2-7; the match to TRBD2 covers 8 bases. V lost 5 bases to trimming and J lost 3 bases; unmatched junction nucleotides: 9. The length of the CDR3 is 15 residues. Germline V gene data show CDR1 as SGHTA and CDR2 as FQGNSA. The CDR3 region is CASSRMAGGNYEQYF. The CDR3 DNA reads TGTGCCAGCAGCCGCATGGCGGGGGGAAACTACGAGCAGTACTTC. The full variable domain, with the rest looked up from reference TRBV7-2 and TRBJ2-7, is GAGVSQSPSNKVTEKGKDVELRCDPISGHTALYWYRQSLGQGLEFLIYFQGNSAPDKSGLPSDRFSAERTGGSVSTLTIQRTQQEDSAVYLCASSRMAGGNYEQYFGPGTRLTVT.

The CDR3 region has the DNA TGCAGTGCTCCGGAGGAGACAGACTATGGCTACACCTTC. It encodes CSAPEETDYGYTF. The chain recombines TRBV20-1 with TRBJ1-2; a possible D gene is TRBD1 (5 bases). Trimming shortened V by 5 bases and J by 3 bases, and 13 bases separated the two germline ends. This CDR3 is 13 amino acids long. Germline assignment: CDR1 DFQATT and CDR2 SNEGSKA (reference sequence).